This T cell receptor beta chain is from a study of beta chain features in type 1 diabetes. Whole-study findings and limits: The naive, central memory and Treg TCRB repertoires of patients appeared to be more similar to one another than those of healthy donors.

About this clone: Its antigen is as yet unknown.

The study reverse transcribed the entire isolated RNA, so it sequenced expressed TCRB transcripts. Produced via immunoSEQ multiplex PCR; TCRdb's table is partial and in-frame only. Found here are about 250,000 clones, roughly an eighth of them singletons; the top ten hold around 0.026%. V lost 4 bases to trimming and J lost 8 bases, with 12 bases between them. CDR1 and CDR2 (germline): SGHDN, FVKESK. The CDR3 runs 13 residues. Every single donor gave one heparinised blood draw, and these averaged about 120 mL. Stem cell-like memory, regulatory, central memory and naive CD4+ cells were sorted via CD45RO/CCR7/CD25/CD127/CD95/CD27.

The sequence was obtained from a woman between 40 and 55 years old in good health. Sequencing was performed on naive CD4+ T cells from blood. The chain couples TRBV14 to TRBJ1-5; no reliable D call. The CDR3 here is CASSLGLYKPQHF. The CDR3 DNA reads as TGTGCCAGCAGCCTTGGGCTCTATAAGCCCCAGCATTTT.